This T cell receptor (beta chain) came from a study of Ad26.COV2.S vaccination and SARS-CoV-2 variants. Study context: Doses of Ad26.COV2.S were injected into muscle once or twice, 56 days apart.

Clones were read by immunoSEQ multiplex PCR, and TCRdb kept only the in-frame ones, dropping some. The data show fewer than 500,000 clones, more than 80% seen once. Germline V gives CDR1 LGHDT, CDR2 YNNKEL (reference sequence). The CDR3 contains 17 residues. The ends lost 1 base at V and 1 base at J; junction bases unmatched: 6. Documented treatment: approximately 18 received Ad26.COV2.S at low or high dose, single or two shots; a few received placebo; per-sample allocation not given. The study sampled participants on day 63 after the first vaccine or placebo injection. The donor's status was that of an adult aged 18-55 years in Boston. Study-wide findings and caveats: There was reportedly substantial breadth in spike-specific CD8+ and CD4+ T cell responses after vaccination.

Comment on this clone: What it binds is not known.

This clonotype was sampled from a person between 18 and 65 years old who received the Ad26.COV2.S COVID-19 vaccine or a placebo. The sample consisted of peripheral blood, taken in a trial of Ad26.COV2.S vaccine versus placebo. The V and J genes are TRBV3-1 (or the pseudogene TRBV3-2) and TRBJ2-5; 10 bases match TRBD2. Written as DNA, the CDR3 is TGTGCCAGCAGCCAAGGGAGGACTAGCGGCCTCCAAGAGACCCAGTACTTC. Residues: CASSQGRTSGLQETQYF.